Each of the 32 T cell receptor beta chains below was sequenced from the same sample in a study of monozygotic twins with inflammatory bowel disease. TCRdb reprocessed the 5' RACE reads; each CDR3 protein has one entry and no DNA is given. Here the sample table reports approximately 400,000 distinct CDR3 sequences. The sample was blood. All receptors come from a human donor with ulcerative colitis or Crohn's disease, or a healthy co-twin of an affected twin (not recorded which).

The chain recombines TRBV13 with TRBJ2-5; checking the TCRdb D call of TRBD2 is not possible without DNA. The CDR3 is made up of 15 amino acids. Per the germline V gene, CDR1 is PRHDT and CDR2 is FYEKMQ (reference sequence). This CDR3 is CASSPRTSGKETQYF. The full variable domain, rest sourced from reference TRBV13 and TRBJ2-5, is AAGVIQSPRHLIKEKRETATLKCYPIPRHDTVYWYQQGPGQDPQFLISFYEKMQSDKGSIPDRFSAQQFSDYHSELNMSSLELGDSALYFCASSPRTSGKETQYFGPGTRLLVL.

This sequence joins TRBV5-6 and TRBJ2-7; TCRdb designates TRBD1, a call that cannot be tested without DNA. Germline CDR1 SGHDT, CDR2 YYEEEE. CDR3 length equals 12 residues. The CDR3 loop is CASSFLGAEQYF.

This sequence joins TRBV12-3 or TRBV12-4 and TRBJ2-1; TCRdb indicates TRBD2, and absent DNA this call remains unverified. The CDR3 is 11 amino acids. The CDR3 protein is CASTAGGPQFF.

This chain joins TRBV6-2 or TRBV6-3 and TRBJ2-7; TCRdb's D call of TRBD2 is untestable without DNA. Germline loops: CDR1 MNHEY, CDR2 SVGEGT. CDR3 length: 19 amino acids. CDR3 loop: CASSRLYPGTSGKSYEQYF.

The chain carries TRBV20-1 and TRBJ2-2; TCRdb picks TRBD2, but there is no DNA to check that call. CDR3 length: 11 amino acids. The germline gives CDR1 DFQATT, CDR2 SNEGSKA (reference sequence). CDR3 amino acids: CSGGISGELFF.

The gene calls are TRBV5-1 and TRBJ2-1; the TCRdb call, TRBD2, lacks DNA for checking. Germline V gene sequence: CDR1 SGHRS, CDR2 YFSETQ. The CDR3 is 16 amino acids. The CDR3 reads CASSAYRGKSYNEQFF.

V is TRBV24-1 and J is TRBJ2-1; the TCRdb call, TRBD1, lacks DNA for checking. This CDR3 contains 15 residues. The germline V gene has CDR1 KGHDR and CDR2 SFDVKD. The CDR3 reads CATSSLPGQGDEQFF.

V usage is TRBV5-1 and J usage is TRBJ2-7; TCRdb's D call of TRBD1 is untestable without DNA. This CDR3 has 15 amino acids. CDR1 and CDR2 from the germline V gene are SGHRS and YFSETQ. The CDR3: CASSLQTGGTYEQYF.

CDR3 region: CASSQGGTAAYEQYF. The chain uses TRBV3-1 and TRBJ2-7; TCRdb's D call, TRBD1, is unchecked because there is no DNA. There are 15 residues in the CDR3. Germline CDR1 and CDR2: LGHDT and YNNKEL (reference sequence).

The chain couples TRBV7-9 to TRBJ1-6. Germline V gives CDR1 SEHNR, CDR2 FQNEAQ (reference sequence). This CDR3 is built from 14 residues. CDR3 sequence reads: CASSFRPLDSPLHF.

The chain combines TRBV2 with TRBJ2-2; lacking DNA, the TRBD1 call made by TCRdb goes unchecked. CDR1 is SNHLY, CDR2 FYNNEI, per germline. There are 17 residues in the CDR3. The CDR3 spells CASSQKGGTVNTGELFF.

The V and J genes are TRBV12-5 and TRBJ1-5. The CDR3 is made up of 14 amino acids. The germline CDR1 and CDR2 sequences are LGHNT and FRNRAP. This chain's CDR3 is CASGLVPSNQPQHF.

V gene TRBV7-9 combines with J gene TRBJ1-5; TCRdb names TRBD1, which stays unverified in the absence of DNA. From germline, CDR1 is SEHNR and CDR2 FQNEAQ (reference sequence). The CDR3 contains 16 residues. Here the CDR3 reads CASSLGDRRSNQPQHF. The variable domain in full, with the rest retrieved from reference TRBV7-9 and TRBJ1-5, is DTGVSQNPRHKITKRGQNVTFRCDPISEHNRLYWYRQTLGQGPEFLTYFQNEAQLEKSRLLSDRFSAERPKGSFSTLEIQRTEQGDSAMYLCASSLGDRRSNQPQHFGDGTRLSIL.

This rearrangement joins TRBV5-1 to TRBJ2-1; TCRdb's D call, TRBD2, is unchecked because there is no DNA. The V gene's germline CDR1 is SGHRS and CDR2 YFSETQ. The CDR3 runs 11 residues. The CDR3 sequence is CASGTSGEQFF.

The gene calls are TRBV19 and TRBJ1-1; TCRdb picks TRBD1, but there is no DNA to check that call. Germline CDR1 and CDR2: LNHDA and SQIVND (reference sequence). This CDR3 has 15 residues. CDR3 in amino acids: CASSTGSMTGTEAFF.

This chain joins TRBV30 and TRBJ1-1. The CDR3 runs 15 residues. Germline-derived CDR1 and CDR2 are GTSNPN and SVGIG (reference sequence). CDR3 amino acids: CAWSVPGPARLEAFF.

The chain is built from TRBV6-5 and TRBJ1-2; the TCRdb D gene call, TRBD1, has no DNA to confirm it. This CDR3 region has 13 residues. CDR1 is MNHEY, CDR2 SVGAGI, per germline. This CDR3 is CASSPFDRAGYTF.

The chain has TRBV9 and TRBJ2-3; TCRdb names TRBD1, which stays unverified in the absence of DNA. This CDR3 has 14 amino acids. The germline V gene has CDR1 SGDLS and CDR2 YYNGEE. CDR3 protein: CASSGQGAGDTQYF.

The chain recombines TRBV20-1 with TRBJ2-1; TCRdb proposes TRBD2, but this gene call is untestable without DNA. The CDR3 loop spans 18 amino acids. Germline loops: CDR1 DFQATT, CDR2 SNEGSKA (reference sequence). CDR3 amino acids: CSASASLAGGLVWNEQFF.

The chain has TRBV5-1 and TRBJ1-1. The germline V gene encodes CDR1 SGHRS and CDR2 YFSETQ. This CDR3 comprises 15 residues. The CDR3 spells CASSLGWGGDTEAFF.

CDR3 protein: CASWESSYNEQFF. V is TRBV7-8 and J is TRBJ2-1. Germline V gene data show CDR1 as SGHVS and CDR2 as FQNEAQ. The CDR3 loop spans 13 amino acids.

The chain carries TRBV5-1 and TRBJ1-1. There are 13 residues in the CDR3. CDR1 is SGHRS, CDR2 YFSETQ, per germline. The CDR3 loop is CASKSSENTEAFF.

The chain links TRBV6-1 to TRBJ2-7; TCRdb lists TRBD1, though no DNA is available to test this call. Germline loops: CDR1 MNHNS, CDR2 SASEGT. The CDR3 is made up of 16 amino acids. The chain's CDR3 is CASSDLTGTGWYEQYF.

This chain connects TRBV7-9 to TRBJ2-5; TCRdb names TRBD1, which stays unverified in the absence of DNA. The CDR3 extends over 15 amino acids. Germline assignment: CDR1 SEHNR and CDR2 FQNEAQ (reference sequence). The CDR3 is CASTTLGRGDETQYF.

This sequence joins TRBV6-1 and TRBJ1-4. CDR1 and CDR2 (germline): MNHNS, SASEGT. The CDR3 contains 14 residues. CDR3 sequence reads: CASSRDSRGEKLFF.

The chain joins TRBV2 to TRBJ2-1; the D call from TCRdb, TRBD2, cannot be confirmed without DNA. CDR1 is SNHLY and CDR2 is FYNNEI in the germline V gene. The CDR3 loop spans 15 amino acids. This CDR3 reads CASSLLAGRSNEQFF.

The chain has TRBV4-3 and TRBJ2-2; TCRdb reports TRBD2, a call that lacks DNA to check it against. Germline-derived CDR1 and CDR2 are LGHNA and YSLEER. The CDR3 loop spans 15 amino acids. The CDR3: CASSPTSGFTGELFF.

The J gene is TRBJ2-7, the V gene TRBV7-2; lacking DNA, the TRBD2 call made by TCRdb goes unchecked. The CDR3 is 16 residues long. CDR1 and CDR2 from the germline V gene are SGHTA and FQGNSA. The CDR3 region is CASSSPTSRSDYEQYF.

The chain has TRBV7-9 and TRBJ2-7; the D call of TRBD1 rests on TCRdb alone, since no DNA is present to check it. Germline-derived CDR1 and CDR2 are SEHNR and FQNEAQ (reference sequence). The CDR3 has 14 residues. The CDR3: CASGTGRLTYEQYF.

V gene TRBV19 combines with J gene TRBJ1-1. This CDR3 is 13 amino acids long. From germline, CDR1 is LNHDA and CDR2 SQIVND (reference sequence). This CDR3 reads CASSIIGDTEAFF.

V usage is TRBV4-1 and J usage is TRBJ2-4. The germline CDR1 and CDR2 sequences are MGHRA and YSYEKL. This CDR3 is 21 amino acids long. This chain's CDR3 is CASSQDPATPNIILAKNIQYF.

The chain is built from TRBV30 and TRBJ2-3; TCRdb lists TRBD1, though no DNA is available to test this call. The CDR3 spans 15 residues. Germline V gives CDR1 GTSNPN, CDR2 SVGIG (reference sequence). CDR3: CAWSLGAGSTDTQYF.